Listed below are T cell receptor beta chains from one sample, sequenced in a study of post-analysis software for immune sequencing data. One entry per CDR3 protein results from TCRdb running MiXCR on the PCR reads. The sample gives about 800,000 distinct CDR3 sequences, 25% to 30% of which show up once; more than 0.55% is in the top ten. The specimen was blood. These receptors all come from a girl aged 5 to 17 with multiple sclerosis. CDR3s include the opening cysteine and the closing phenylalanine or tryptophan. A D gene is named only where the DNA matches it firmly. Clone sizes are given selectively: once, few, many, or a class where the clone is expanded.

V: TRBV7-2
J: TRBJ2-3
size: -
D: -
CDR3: CASSPQAQGATDTQYF
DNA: TGTGCCAGCAGCCCCCAAGCACAGGGAGCAACAGATACGCAGTATTTT

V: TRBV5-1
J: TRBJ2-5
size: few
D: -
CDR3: CASSLKLIIAMETQYF
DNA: TGCGCCAGCAGCTTAAAACTGATAATCGCGATGGAGACCCAGTACTTC

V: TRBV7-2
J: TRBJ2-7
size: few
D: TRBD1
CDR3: CASSLGGQGASYEQYF
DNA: TGTGCCAGCAGCCTTGGGGGACAGGGAGCCTCCTACGAGCAGTACTTC

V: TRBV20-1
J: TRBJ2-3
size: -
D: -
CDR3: CSARWRSDTQYF
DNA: TGCAGTGCTAGATGGCGGTCGGATACGCAGTATTTT

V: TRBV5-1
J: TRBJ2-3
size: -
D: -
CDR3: CASSLPVPGGTDTQYF
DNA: TGCGCCAGCAGCTTGCCGGTCCCGGGCGGCACAGATACGCAGTATTTT

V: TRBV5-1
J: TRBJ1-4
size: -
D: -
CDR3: CVSSLKGWGTNEKLFF
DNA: TGCGTCAGCAGCTTAAAGGGTTGGGGAACTAATGAAAAACTGTTTTTT

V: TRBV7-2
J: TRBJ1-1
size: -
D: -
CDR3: CASSFRGYPNTEAFF
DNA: TGTGCCAGCAGCTTCAGAGGGTACCCGAACACTGAAGCTTTCTTT

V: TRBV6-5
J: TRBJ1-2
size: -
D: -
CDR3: CASLGSYGYTF
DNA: TGTGCCAGCTTGGGGAGCTATGGCTACACCTTC

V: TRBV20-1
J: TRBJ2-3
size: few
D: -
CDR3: CSATDPGTSTDTQYF
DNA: TGCAGTGCTACCGACCCAGGGACTAGCACAGATACGCAGTATTTT

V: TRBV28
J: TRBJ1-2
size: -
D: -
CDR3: CASSRGGYTF
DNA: TGTGCCAGCAGTCGGGGTGGCTACACCTTC

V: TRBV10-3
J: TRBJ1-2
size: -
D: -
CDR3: CAISESMGFDYGYTF
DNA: TGTGCCATCAGTGAGTCTATGGGGTTCGACTATGGCTACACCTTC

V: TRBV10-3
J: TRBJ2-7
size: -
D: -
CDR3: CAISAAALQYF
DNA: TGTGCCATCAGTGCGGCGGCCCTTCAGTACTTC

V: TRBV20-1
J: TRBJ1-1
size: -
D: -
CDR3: CSARGGGTMNTEAFF
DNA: TGCAGTGCTAGAGGGGGGGGGACTATGAACACTGAAGCTTTCTTT

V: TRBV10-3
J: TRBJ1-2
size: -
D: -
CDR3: CAISESGDIPNYGYTF
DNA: TGTGCCATCAGTGAGTCAGGGGATATCCCTAACTATGGCTACACCTTC

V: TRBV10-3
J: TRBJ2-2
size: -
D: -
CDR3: CAIWGHLNTGELFF
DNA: TGTGCCATCTGGGGACATCTGAACACCGGGGAGCTGTTTTTT

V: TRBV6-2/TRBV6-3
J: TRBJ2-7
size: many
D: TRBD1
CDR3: CASSFLDRDHEQYF
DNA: TGTGCCAGCAGTTTCTTGGACAGGGACCACGAGCAGTACTTC

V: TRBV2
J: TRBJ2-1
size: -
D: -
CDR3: CASRFGREQFF
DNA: TGTGCCAGCAGGTTCGGGCGAGAGCAGTTCTTC

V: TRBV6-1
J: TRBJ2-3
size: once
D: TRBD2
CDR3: CASGYHSVSGRRSDTQYF
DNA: TGTGCCAGCGGCTATCATTCCGTTAGCGGGAGACGCTCAGATACGCAGTATTTT

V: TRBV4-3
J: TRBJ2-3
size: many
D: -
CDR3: CASSQQQGITQYF
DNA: TGCGCCAGCAGCCAACAACAGGGTATCACGCAGTATTTT

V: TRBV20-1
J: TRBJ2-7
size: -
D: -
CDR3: CSARDRGYTYEQYF
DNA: TGCAGTGCTAGAGATCGGGGGTACACCTACGAGCAGTACTTC

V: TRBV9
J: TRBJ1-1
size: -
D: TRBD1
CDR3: CASSAKGQGGTEAFF
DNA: TGTGCCAGCAGCGCCAAAGGACAGGGAGGAACTGAAGCTTTCTTT

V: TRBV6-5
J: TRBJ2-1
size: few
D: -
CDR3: CASSYSEGGRVFF
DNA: TGTGCCAGCAGTTACTCGGAGGGGGGCCGGGTGTTCTTC

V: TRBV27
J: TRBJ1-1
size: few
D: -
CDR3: CASYSWALDTEAFF
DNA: TGTGCCAGCTATTCCTGGGCCCTTGACACTGAAGCTTTCTTT

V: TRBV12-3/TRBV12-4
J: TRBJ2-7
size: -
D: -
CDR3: CASSLYELSSYEQYF
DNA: TGTGCCAGCAGTTTATATGAGCTCTCCTCCTACGAGCAGTACTTC

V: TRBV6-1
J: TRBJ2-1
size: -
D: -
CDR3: CASSEGPSTRYNEQFF
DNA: TGTGCCAGCAGTGAAGGGCCGTCTACCCGTTACAATGAGCAGTTCTTC

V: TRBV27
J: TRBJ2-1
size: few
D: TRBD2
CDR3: CASGGGGAYNEQFF
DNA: TGTGCCAGCGGCGGCGGGGGGGCCTACAATGAGCAGTTCTTC

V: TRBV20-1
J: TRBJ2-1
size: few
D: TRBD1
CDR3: CSAENRGYNEQFF
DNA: TGCAGTGCAGAAAACAGGGGCTACAATGAGCAGTTCTTC

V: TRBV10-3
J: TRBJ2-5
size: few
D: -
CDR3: CAVSESGQGLQETQYF
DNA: TGTGCCGTCAGTGAGTCAGGGCAGGGGCTACAAGAGACCCAGTACTTC

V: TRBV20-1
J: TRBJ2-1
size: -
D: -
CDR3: CSRATSFGSNEQFF
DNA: TGCAGCCGCGCAACTAGCTTTGGTTCCAATGAGCAGTTCTTC

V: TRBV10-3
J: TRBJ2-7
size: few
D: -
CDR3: CAISESGSYEQYF
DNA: TGTGCCATCAGTGAGTCAGGGTCCTACGAGCAGTACTTC

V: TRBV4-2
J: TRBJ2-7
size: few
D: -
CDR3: CASSQGQSGLYEQYF
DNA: TGTGCCAGCAGCCAAGGACAGTCGGGGCTCTACGAGCAGTACTTC

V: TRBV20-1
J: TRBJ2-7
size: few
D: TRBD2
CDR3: CSATHPGLAGGRTYEQYF
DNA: TGCAGTGCAACCCACCCGGGACTAGCGGGGGGCCGAACCTACGAGCAGTACTTC

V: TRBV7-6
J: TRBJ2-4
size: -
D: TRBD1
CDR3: CASSPEQGAKNIQYF
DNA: TGTGCCAGCAGCCCGGAACAGGGGGCCAAAAACATTCAGTACTTC

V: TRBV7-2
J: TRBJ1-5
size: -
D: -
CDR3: CASSLTVSSNQPQHF
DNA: TGTGCCAGCAGCTTAACGGTTTCCAGCAATCAGCCCCAGCATTTT

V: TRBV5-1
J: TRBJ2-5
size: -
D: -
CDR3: CASSLAGQVQETQYF
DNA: TGCGCCAGCAGCTTGGCCGGGCAGGTTCAAGAGACCCAGTACTTC

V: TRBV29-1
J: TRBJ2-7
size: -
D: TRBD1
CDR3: CSVGAGTGGYEQYF
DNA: TGCAGCGTTGGGGCGGGGACAGGGGGCTACGAGCAGTACTTC

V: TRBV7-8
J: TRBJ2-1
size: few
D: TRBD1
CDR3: CASSLSGVRGHEQFF
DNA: TGTGCCAGCAGCTTAAGTGGGGTTAGGGGGCATGAGCAGTTCTTC

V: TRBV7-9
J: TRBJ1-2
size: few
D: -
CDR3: CASSQTGGDGYTF
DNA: TGTGCCAGCAGCCAAACCGGTGGGGATGGCTACACCTTC

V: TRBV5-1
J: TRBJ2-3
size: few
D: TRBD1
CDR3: CASSIDRGQDTQYF
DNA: TGCGCCAGCAGCATCGACAGGGGGCAGGATACGCAGTATTTT

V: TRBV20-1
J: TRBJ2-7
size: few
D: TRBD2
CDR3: CSADTGGASYEQYF
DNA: TGCAGTGCTGATACGGGGGGGGCCTCCTACGAGCAGTACTTC

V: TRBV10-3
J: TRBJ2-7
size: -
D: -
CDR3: CAIMGGSYEQYF
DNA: TGTGCCATCATGGGGGGTAGCTACGAGCAGTACTTC

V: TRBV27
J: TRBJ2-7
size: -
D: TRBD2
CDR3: CASSPRLAGNEQYF
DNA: TGTGCCAGCAGTCCGAGACTAGCGGGGAACGAGCAGTACTTC

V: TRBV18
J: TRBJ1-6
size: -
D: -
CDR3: CASSPVVGSPNSPLHF
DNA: TGTGCCAGCTCACCAGTCGTCGGGTCCCCTAATTCACCCCTCCACTTT

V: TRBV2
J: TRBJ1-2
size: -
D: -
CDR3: CASRSPPVNYGYTF
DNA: TGTGCCAGCAGATCCCCACCGGTTAACTATGGCTACACCTTC

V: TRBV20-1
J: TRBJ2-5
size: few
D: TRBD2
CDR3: CSAKAGGLWTQYF
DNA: TGCAGTGCTAAAGCGGGGGGGCTTTGGACCCAGTACTTC

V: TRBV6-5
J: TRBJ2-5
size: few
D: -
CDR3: CASSYGQRGETQYF
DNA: TGTGCCAGCAGTTACGGACAGCGCGGAGAGACCCAGTACTTC

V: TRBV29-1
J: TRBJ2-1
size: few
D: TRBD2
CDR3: CSVLIAGGVFEQFF
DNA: TGCAGCGTCCTAATAGCGGGAGGGGTCTTTGAGCAGTTCTTC

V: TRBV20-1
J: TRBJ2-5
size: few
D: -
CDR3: CSARPPETQYF
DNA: TGCAGTGCTAGGCCGCCCGAGACCCAGTACTTC

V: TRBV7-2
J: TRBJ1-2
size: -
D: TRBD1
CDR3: CASSADRGRSYGYTF
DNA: TGTGCCAGCAGCGCGGACAGGGGGCGTTCCTATGGCTACACCTTC

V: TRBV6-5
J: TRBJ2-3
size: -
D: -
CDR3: CATAMGRTTDTQYF
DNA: TGTGCCACCGCCATGGGGCGAACCACAGATACGCAGTATTTT